Shown below are 17 T cell receptor beta chains from a single sample sequenced in a study of vaccination and CD4 T cells after COVID-19. Antigens for these TCRs are unknown. Sequencing of cultured CD4+ T cell DNA used the Oncomine TCR Beta short-read assay. TCRdb recomputed calls from the PCR reads with MiXCR, one row per CDR3 protein. The data show 20,000 to 25,000 distinct CDR3 sequences, with 30% to 35% seen just once and approximately 9% held by the top ten. Time point: late sampling 161 to 241 days after vaccination in a few convalescent patients. Stated treatment: roughly 10-day PBMC culture with coronavirus spike peptide pools or control peptides (ViraFEST assay). The specimen was CD4+ T cells from blood, cultured in vitro, collected about 7 months after SARS-CoV-2 vaccination. These receptors were collected from a human donor who had recovered from COVID-19.

Only a few counts were recorded for this clonotype. V gene TRBV28 combines with J gene TRBJ1-5; 8 bases are shared with TRBD1. Germline lookup yields CDR1 MDHEN and CDR2 SYDVKM. V trimming: 3 bases; J trimming: 7 bases; junction bases outside the gene matches: 8. The CDR3 is 15 residues long. The CDR3 here is CASSFSRAGGQPQHF. CDR3 bases: TGTGCCAGCAGTTTTTCCCGGGCAGGGGGCCAGCCCCAGCATTTT.

The V and J genes are TRBV20-1 and TRBJ2-7; D is perhaps TRBD2 (5 bases). CDR3 length equals 11 residues. Germline CDR1 and CDR2: DFQATT and SNEGSKA (reference sequence). The CDR3 bases are TGCAGAGCCGGACTTGGTGACGAGCAGTACTTC. Amino acid sequence: CRAGLGDEQYF.

This clonotype has only a few counts. J is TRBJ1-5 and V is TRBV27; D is ambiguous. CDR1 MNHEY and CDR2 SMNVEV come from the germline V gene (reference sequence). V was clipped by 4 bases and J by 0 bases, with 7 bases between them. The CDR3 covers 14 residues. CDR3 in DNA: TGTGCCAGCAGTTCCTACCTTAGCAATCAGCCCCAGCATTTT. Translation: CASSSYLSNQPQHF.

V gene TRBV18 combines with J gene TRBJ2-5; D is ambiguous. The CDR3 is 13 residues long. V was shortened by 5 bases and J by 1 base, with 8 bases between the two germline ends. Per germline, CDR1 KGHSH and CDR2 LQKENI. The CDR3 region has the DNA TGTGCCAGCTCATGGAGCGCCCAAGAGACCCAGTACTTC. This encodes CASSWSAQETQYF.

The chain uses TRBV6-1 and TRBJ2-3, with a possible D match to TRBD1 (6 bases). The CDR3 totals 16 residues. Germline V gives CDR1 MNHNS, CDR2 SASEGT. V was trimmed by 5 bases and J by 7 bases, leaving 22 bases between them. For the CDR3, the DNA is TGTGCCAGCAGTCCCCCCCCCAGGGGCCTCCAGAATACGCAGTATTTT. Its protein is CASSPPPRGLQNTQYF.

The chain has TRBV6-1 and TRBJ2-3; 8 bases line up with TRBD2. There are 14 residues in the CDR3. Losses at the gene ends were 6 bases for V and 6 bases for J; bases not matched to a gene: 8. Germline CDR1 is MNHNS and CDR2 is SASEGT. CDR3 DNA: TGTGCCAGCAGCCCAGCGGGAGTTCGGGATACGCAGTATTTT. This encodes CASSPAGVRDTQYF.

V and J are TRBV6-2 or TRBV6-3 and TRBJ1-5; the D is unclear. This CDR3 is built from 14 residues. The V gene lost 2 bases and the J gene lost 7 bases, with 12 bases spanning the gap. Germline values: CDR1 MNHEY, CDR2 SVGEGT. This chain's CDR3 is CASSYTAGIQPQHF. The CDR3 coding sequence is TGTGCCAGCAGTTACACAGCAGGAATCCAGCCCCAGCATTTT.

The chain combines TRBV10-1 with TRBJ1-2, with 9 nucleotides matching TRBD1. Per the germline V gene, CDR1 is WNHNN and CDR2 is SYGVQD (reference sequence). V lost 3 bases, J lost 7 bases, and 3 bases stayed unmatched. This CDR3 is built from 13 residues. CDR3 sequence: CASSEQGARGYTF. The CDR3 DNA reads TGCGCCAGCAGTGAACAGGGGGCGCGTGGCTACACCTTC.

The chain recombines TRBV7-3 with TRBJ2-6; D is ambiguous. The V end lost 0 bases, the J end lost 2 bases, and 8 bases lay between the germline ends. Germline V gene data show CDR1 as SGHTA and CDR2 as FQGTGA. This CDR3 region has 16 residues. The CDR3 DNA reads as TGTGCCAGCAGCTTAACGAATAACGCTGGGGCCAACGTCCTGACTTTC. Amino acids: CASSLTNNAGANVLTF.

This clonotype showed up just a few times. V and J are TRBV6-1 and TRBJ1-5; D is possibly TRBD1 (5 bases). Trimming pared 8 bases from V and 5 bases from J, leaving 13 bases between. Germline lookup yields CDR1 MNHNS and CDR2 SASEGT. The CDR3 has 13 residues. CDR3 sequence reads: CASGHEGDQPQHF. The CDR3 nucleotides read TGTGCCAGCGGACATGAAGGCGATCAGCCCCAGCATTTT.

V and J are TRBV6-1 and TRBJ1-1; TRBD1 matches 8 bases. CDR1 MNHNS and CDR2 SASEGT come from the germline V gene. Trimming removed 5 bases from V and 6 bases from J; junction bases left unmatched: 11. The CDR3 totals 15 residues. This CDR3 is CASSPSGQEFSEAFF. The DNA of the CDR3 is TGTGCCAGCAGTCCCTCGGGACAGGAGTTCTCTGAAGCTTTCTTT.

The chain joins TRBV28 to TRBJ2-1, with TRBD2 matching over 16 bases. The CDR3 sequence is 19 residues long. Per the germline V gene, CDR1 is MDHEN and CDR2 is SYDVKM. V trimming: 4 bases; J trimming: 5 bases; junction bases outside the gene matches: 11. CDR3 loop: CASSYPGTSGRAFNNEQFF. Here the CDR3 DNA reads TGTGCCAGCAGTTATCCGGGGACTAGCGGGAGGGCCTTCAACAATGAGCAGTTCTTC.

The table lists this clonotype with a count of one. This chain links TRBV7-9 with TRBJ2-6, with 8 bases matching TRBD1. After removal of 5 bases from V and 0 bases from J, the junction contained 9 bases not matched to a gene. Germline V gene sequence: CDR1 SEHNR, CDR2 FQNEAQ (reference sequence). The CDR3 is made up of 18 amino acids. The CDR3 sequence is CASSPSTGVTSGANVLTF. CDR3 in DNA: TGTGCCAGCAGCCCGTCGACAGGGGTAACCTCTGGGGCCAACGTCCTGACTTTC.

The rearrangement joins TRBV20-1 to TRBJ1-1; no clear D. The CDR3 is 13 residues long. Germline V gene lookup returns CDR1 DFQATT and CDR2 SNEGSKA (reference sequence). Deletions cut 3 bases from V and 3 bases from J, with 11 bases between. CDR3 sequence: CSASHSADTEAFF. In DNA, the CDR3 is TGCAGTGCTAGTCACTCAGCGGACACTGAAGCTTTCTTT.

The gene calls are TRBV7-8 and TRBJ2-5; no reliable D call. Germline assignment: CDR1 SGHVS and CDR2 FQNEAQ. The CDR3 is 13 amino acids. The V and J ends lost 5 bases and 9 bases respectively, with 16 bases between them. CDR3 loop: CASSTTGLSAQYF. The DNA for the CDR3 is TGTGCCAGCAGCACGACGGGTCTAAGCGCCCAGTACTTC.

This clonotype was seen a few times. This chain links TRBV19 with TRBJ1-6, with D possibly being TRBD1 (6 bases). V dropped 6 bases and J dropped 6 bases, with 18 bases sitting between them. The germline gives CDR1 LNHDA, CDR2 SQIVND (reference sequence). This CDR3 is built from 16 residues. In DNA, the CDR3 is TGTGCCAGTAGCCGAAGGGGCCAACAGGGTAATTCACCCCTCCACTTT. This gives the protein CASSRRGQQGNSPLHF.

This clonotype has just a few counts. V and J are TRBV10-1 and TRBJ2-1; D not resolved. There are 17 residues in the CDR3. The V gene lost 0 bases and the J gene lost 0 bases, with 12 bases spanning the gap. Germline V lookup: CDR1 WNHNN, CDR2 SYGVQD (reference sequence). The CDR3 loop reads CASSESTGPSSYNEQFF. The DNA for the CDR3 is TGCGCCAGCAGTGAGTCGACGGGCCCGAGCTCCTACAATGAGCAGTTCTTC.